This passage covers 10 T cell receptor beta chains from one sample sequenced in a study of beta chain features in type 1 diabetes. The whole isolated RNA underwent reverse transcription, so sequencing captured expressed TCRB transcripts. Clones were sequenced by immunoSEQ multiplex PCR, and TCRdb holds only the in-frame ones, with some missing. The sample lists 150,000 to 200,000 clones, about 13% occurring once. Sequencing input: central memory CD4+ T cells from blood. The receptor source for this set is a woman aged 18-29 years in good health.

This clone was detected only a few times. The chain employs TRBV30 and TRBJ2-7; TRBD1 is a possible D gene (6 bases). This CDR3 region has 14 residues. Germline V CDR1 and CDR2: GTSNPN, SVGIG (reference sequence). The germline V and J ends were trimmed by 2 bases and 6 bases, with 17 bases remaining between them. The CDR3 spells CAWSQGLGYREQYF. CDR3 DNA sequence: TGTGCCTGGAGTCAGGGGCTGGGATATCGCGAGCAGTACTTC.

This chain links TRBV4-2 with TRBJ1-2; TRBD1 agrees at 10 bases. In germline, CDR1 is LGHNA, CDR2 YNFKEQ. The J segment lost 1 base and the V segment lost 4 bases, leaving 9 bases of the junction unmatched. This CDR3 is built from 17 residues. CDR3 loop: CASSRRLGTGDNYGYTF. As DNA, the CDR3 is TGTGCCAGCAGCCGCCGGCTAGGGACAGGGGATAACTATGGCTACACCTTC.

The rearrangement joins TRBV30 to TRBJ2-1; a possible D gene is TRBD1 (8 bases). Germline V gene sequence: CDR1 GTSNPN, CDR2 SVGIG (reference sequence). The V end lost 1 base, the J end lost 8 bases, and 18 bases lay between the germline ends. The CDR3 runs to 15 residues. The CDR3 bases are TGTGCCTGGAGTGAGTTCCGACAGGGGAGGGATGAGCAGTTCTTC. Amino acid sequence: CAWSEFRQGRDEQFF.

This clone was detected only a few times. This chain links TRBV2 with TRBJ2-1, with TRBD2 matching 14 bases. From germline, CDR1 is SNHLY and CDR2 FYNNEI. Unmatched junction bases numbered 6, after V lost 8 bases and J lost 9 bases. CDR3 length: 14 residues. DNA for the CDR3: TGTGCCAGCCCGGGACTAGCGGGAGCTGGTGAGCAGTTCTTC. It yields the protein CASPGLAGAGEQFF.

This clone has more than one count but fewer than ten. The V gene is TRBV29-1, the J gene TRBJ2-7, with 10 nucleotides matching TRBD2. Germline loops: CDR1 SQVTM, CDR2 ANQGSEA. J was trimmed by 6 bases and V by 6 bases; bases with no gene match: 8. The CDR3 has 13 amino acids. This CDR3 reads CSVLLAGVREQYF. The CDR3 region has the DNA TGCAGCGTCTTGCTAGCGGGAGTCCGCGAGCAGTACTTC.

This chain joins TRBV7-9 and TRBJ2-7; the D gene is possibly TRBD2 (6 bases). The V end lost 2 bases, the J end lost 4 bases, and 9 bases lay between the germline ends. Germline assignment: CDR1 SEHNR and CDR2 FQNEAQ (reference sequence). The CDR3 consists of 13 residues. The CDR3 reads CASSLRAGYEQYF. The CDR3 DNA sequence: TGTGCCAGCAGCTTAAGGGCGGGGTACGAGCAGTACTTC.

The table lists this clone with a few counts. The CDR3 sequence: CASSVLQQFPGANVLTF. The DNA of the CDR3 is TGTGCCAGCAGCGTTTTACAACAGTTTCCTGGGGCCAACGTCCTGACTTTC. J is TRBJ2-6 and V is TRBV9; unclear D gene. Between the trimmed V and J ends, which lost 2 bases and 2 bases, there was a span of 14 bases. Germline V lookup: CDR1 SGDLS, CDR2 YYNGEE. This CDR3 is built from 17 residues.

The CDR3 loop is CASSGLAGGLSSYNEQFF. As DNA, the CDR3 is TGTGCCAGCAGTGGTCTAGCGGGAGGCCTAAGCTCCTACAATGAGCAGTTCTTC. The chain joins TRBV6-4 to TRBJ2-1, with 11 bases aligning to TRBD2. V dropped 4 bases and J dropped 0; count of bases not matched to a gene: 8. Germline-derived CDR1 and CDR2 are MRHNA and SNTAGT. The CDR3 is 18 amino acids.

In DNA, the CDR3 is TGTGCCAGCACTACCCGGGCAGGGGGGCAAGAGACCCAGTACTTC. It codes for CASTTRAGGQETQYF. The chain uses TRBV19 and TRBJ2-5; a weak D match, TRBD1 (7 bases). The V end lost 9 bases, the J end lost 2 bases, and 19 bases lay between the germline ends. This CDR3 has 15 amino acids. Germline CDR1 and CDR2: LNHDA and SQIVND (reference sequence).

This clone came up a few times. The genes are TRBV19 and TRBJ2-5; a possible D gene is TRBD2 (6 bases). CDR1 and CDR2 (germline): LNHDA, SQIVND (reference sequence). V lost 9 bases and J lost 2, with 16 bases in between. The CDR3 has 14 residues. CDR3 in amino acids: CASTRGLGQETQYF. The CDR3 nucleotides read TGTGCCAGCACCCGGGGACTGGGACAAGAGACCCAGTACTTC.